The rows below give T cell receptor beta chains drawn from one sample of a study of blood T cell repertoires in COVID-19. Only in-frame clones appear in the TCRdb table, and some are missing; sequencing was by immunoSEQ multiplex PCR. The sample includes about 300,000 clones, about 86% of them seen just once. The sequencing input was peripheral blood. Receptors were obtained from a woman in her 50s with acute or convalescent COVID-19. Both conserved end residues are part of each CDR3. Fields, in order: V gene, J gene, clone size, D gene, CDR3 protein, CDR3 DNA. The D gene is left open where the match is weak. Where a row states a size, it is once, few, many or the class of an expanded clone; other rows omit it.

>TRBV28|TRBJ2-2|NA|TRBD2
CASSSGGTSTGELFF
TGTGCCAGCAGTTCGGGAGGGACATCCACCGGGGAGCTGTTTTTT
>TRBV29-1|TRBJ1-4|NA|NA
CSVGAPTKEKLFF
TGCAGCGTTGGGGCCCCGACGAAGGAAAAACTGTTTTTT
>TRBV10-3|TRBJ1-5|few|TRBD1
CAISGDRGENQPQHF
TGTGCCATCAGTGGGGACAGGGGAGAGAATCAGCCCCAGCATTTT
>TRBV15|TRBJ2-3|NA|TRBD2
CATSRLGTTYTQYF
TGTGCCACCAGCAGACTGGGGACTACCTATACGCAGTATTTT
>TRBV7-2|TRBJ2-1|once|NA
CASSLSSPYNEQFF
TGTGCCAGCAGCTTGAGTTCCCCTTACAATGAGCAGTTCTTC
>TRBV3-1/TRBV3-2|TRBJ1-5|NA|NA
CASSQQTGQPQHF
TGTGCCAGCAGCCAGCAGACAGGTCAGCCCCAGCATTTT
>TRBV5-4|TRBJ2-3|NA|NA
CATTAIFRGGATTDTQYF
TGTGCCACCACCGCGATCTTCCGAGGGGGGGCTACCACAGATACGCAGTATTTT
>TRBV30|TRBJ2-5|NA|NA
CAWSVTRQETQYF
TGTGCCTGGAGTGTAACCAGACAAGAGACCCAGTACTTC
>TRBV27|TRBJ1-1|NA|NA
CASSLVARVGGTEAFF
TGTGCCAGCAGCCTAGTTGCCAGGGTGGGAGGAACTGAAGCTTTCTTT
>TRBV28|TRBJ2-7|NA|NA
CASIPGIRGEEQYF
TGTGCCAGCATCCCGGGGATCCGGGGAGAGGAGCAGTACTTC
>TRBV3-1/TRBV3-2|TRBJ1-4|NA|NA
CASSQPGVEKLFF
TGTGCCAGCAGCCAACCAGGGGTTGAAAAACTGTTTTTT
>TRBV14|TRBJ2-5|NA|NA
CASRDSQLHETQYF
TGTGCCAGCAGGGACAGCCAGTTACACGAGACCCAGTACTTC
>TRBV5-8|TRBJ2-3|NA|NA
CASSFGVSTDTQYF
TGTGCCAGCAGCTTCGGAGTCAGCACAGATACGCAGTATTTT
>TRBV7-6|TRBJ2-1|NA|TRBD1
CASSFSRLKDRSYNEQFF
TGTGCCAGCAGCTTTTCTCGTTTGAAGGACAGGTCTTACAATGAGCAGTTCTTC
>TRBV19|TRBJ2-1|NA|TRBD1
CASSAKTGNEQFF
TGTGCCAGTAGTGCGAAGACAGGGAATGAGCAGTTCTTC
>TRBV10-3|TRBJ2-2|NA|TRBD1
CAIRDPGQASPGELFF
TGTGCCATCAGGGACCCGGGACAGGCGTCCCCCGGGGAGCTGTTTTTT
>TRBV9|TRBJ2-2|NA|TRBD2
CASSAGTSGGYLSYTGELFF
TGTGCCAGCAGCGCCGGGACTAGCGGGGGGTATTTGTCGTACACCGGGGAGCTGTTTTTT
>TRBV28|TRBJ1-1|NA|NA
CASSLMRMNTEAFF
TGTGCCAGCAGTTTAATGAGGATGAACACTGAAGCTTTCTTT
>TRBV7-6|TRBJ2-7|NA|NA
CASSLGALASYEQYF
TGTGCCAGCAGCTTAGGGGCGCTAGCAAGTTACGAGCAGTACTTC
>TRBV19|TRBJ2-2|once|TRBD2
CASSTGLGGTGELFF
TGTGCCAGTAGTACGGGACTAGGGGGAACCGGGGAGCTGTTTTTT
>TRBV24-1|TRBJ1-2|NA|TRBD1
CATSDPGQGASGYTF
TGTGCCACCAGTGACCCGGGACAGGGGGCGAGTGGCTACACCTTC
>TRBV24-1|TRBJ1-1|NA|NA
CATSDFGEAFF
TGTGCCACCAGTGATTTCGGGGAAGCTTTCTTT
>TRBV3-1/TRBV3-2|TRBJ1-4|NA|TRBD1
CASSRTGNWEKLFF
TGTGCCAGCAGCCGGACAGGGAATTGGGAAAAACTGTTTTTT
>TRBV27|TRBJ2-1|NA|NA
CASSPRHFYNEQFF
TGTGCCAGCAGTCCCCGACACTTCTACAATGAGCAGTTCTTC
>TRBV7-9|TRBJ2-7|NA|NA
CASSFTTFTHEQYF
TGTGCCAGCAGCTTTACGACATTTACCCACGAGCAGTACTTC